A selection of T cell receptor beta chains follows, all from one sample in a study of early stage breast cancer tumors. Only in-frame clones appear in the TCRdb table, and some are missing; sequencing was by immunoSEQ multiplex PCR. Among 35,000 to 45,000 clones listed, 74% were seen once. Material for sequencing was blood. The receptor source for this set is a person in their 60s with breast cancer. Each CDR3 is given with its conserved first and last residue. D genes are given only for firm matches. Some rows mark clone size as missing; the rest say once, few, many or name a class of expanded clone.

clone_size,v_call,j_call,d_call,cdr3_length,cdr3_aa,cdr3_nt
.,TRBV2,TRBJ1-5,.,13,CASSAGGQLPQHF,TGTGCCAGCAGTGCGGGGGGGCAACTGCCCCAGCATTTT
.,TRBV28,TRBJ2-7,TRBD2,15,CASSSSGRVKNEQYF,TGTGCCAGCAGCTCGAGCGGGAGGGTAAAAAACGAGCAGTACTTC
.,TRBV5-1,TRBJ2-3,TRBD2,17,CASSLDPGTSGKDTQYF,TGCGCCAGCAGCCTGGACCCCGGGACTAGCGGGAAGGATACGCAGTATTTT
.,TRBV9,TRBJ1-2,.,15,CASSPDQEDFYGYTF,TGTGCCAGCAGCCCAGATCAGGAAGACTTCTATGGCTACACCTTC
.,TRBV7-9,TRBJ1-1,.,16,CASSSGGEHLNTEAFF,TGTGCCAGCAGCTCCGGTGGGGAGCACTTGAACACTGAAGCTTTCTTT
once,TRBV11-3,TRBJ2-1,.,15,CASTPALAVANEQFF,TGTGCCAGCACCCCGGCGCTAGCTGTGGCAAATGAGCAGTTCTTC
.,TRBV19,TRBJ2-3,.,13,CASSIRTRDTQYF,TGTGCCAGTAGTATACGGACCAGAGATACGCAGTATTTT
.,TRBV18,TRBJ2-5,.,14,CASSPPAPRETQYF,TGTGCCAGCTCACCACCGGCCCCCAGGGAGACCCAGTACTTC
.,TRBV7-9,TRBJ1-3,TRBD1,15,CASSLGDRAGNTIYF,TGTGCCAGCAGCTTAGGGGACAGAGCTGGAAACACCATATATTTT
.,TRBV4-1,TRBJ1-6,TRBD1,15,CASSQGTGPNSPLHF,TGCGCCAGCAGCCAAGGGACAGGGCCTAATTCACCCCTCCACTTT
.,TRBV7-8,TRBJ2-1,.,15,CASSRDVSSYNEQFF,TGTGCCAGCAGCCGGGACGTGAGCTCCTACAATGAGCAGTTCTTC
.,TRBV6-6,TRBJ2-7,TRBD2,16,CASSYRLAASTYEQYF,TGTGCCAGCAGTTACAGACTAGCGGCCAGCACCTACGAGCAGTACTTC
.,TRBV19,TRBJ2-7,.,13,CASSIGGIYEQYF,TGTGCCAGTAGTATTGGAGGGATCTACGAGCAGTACTTC
.,TRBV5-1,TRBJ2-6,TRBD1,18,CASSPSPGTGSGANVLTF,TGCGCCAGCAGCCCCAGTCCCGGGACAGGGTCTGGGGCCAACGTCCTGACTTTC
.,TRBV4-2,TRBJ1-5,.,15,CASSQDGYSNQPQHF,TGTGCCAGCAGCCAAGACGGTTATAGCAATCAGCCCCAGCATTTT
.,TRBV28,TRBJ2-1,TRBD1,15,CASRGGTGSYNEQFF,TGTGCCAGCAGGGGTGGGACAGGCTCCTACAATGAGCAGTTCTTC
.,TRBV7-3,TRBJ2-5,.,16,CASSLGLRGPEETQYF,TGTGCCAGCAGCTTAGGCCTGAGGGGCCCGGAAGAGACCCAGTACTTC
.,TRBV28,TRBJ1-1,.,14,CASATGGRQDEAFF,TGTGCCAGCGCAACCGGGGGGCGACAGGACGAAGCTTTCTTT
.,TRBV18,TRBJ2-1,TRBD2,14,CASTTSGVYNEQFF,TGTGCCAGCACGACTAGCGGGGTTTACAATGAGCAGTTCTTC
.,TRBV7-2,TRBJ1-3,.,15,CASSLEPSPGNTIYF,TGTGCCAGCAGCTTAGAACCTAGTCCTGGAAACACCATATATTTT
.,TRBV27,TRBJ1-1,.,14,CASRGRGLNTEAFF,TGTGCCAGCAGAGGCAGGGGCTTGAACACTGAAGCTTTCTTT
.,TRBV19,TRBJ2-3,.,16,CASSPRGVRGTDTQYF,TGTGCCAGTAGTCCCCGCGGGGTGCGGGGCACAGATACGCAGTATTTT
.,TRBV7-2,TRBJ2-7,TRBD2,15,CASSQRLAGSYEQYF,TGTGCCAGCAGCCAAAGACTAGCGGGCTCCTACGAGCAGTACTTC
.,TRBV5-1,TRBJ1-5,TRBD1,15,CASSLEGASNQPQHF,TGCGCCAGCAGCTTGGAGGGGGCTAGCAATCAGCCCCAGCATTTT
.,TRBV15,TRBJ2-7,TRBD2,15,CATSARTSGIFEQYF,TGTGCCACCAGCGCAAGGACTAGCGGGATTTTCGAGCAGTACTTC
.,TRBV6-6,TRBJ1-2,.,16,CASSYSEKGSVYGYTF,TGTGCCAGCAGTTACTCAGAAAAGGGCTCTGTCTATGGCTACACCTTC
.,TRBV28,TRBJ2-1,.,15,CATIETLLSYNEQFF,TGTGCCACAATAGAGACTCTCCTCTCCTACAATGAGCAGTTCTTC
.,TRBV19,TRBJ2-2,.,15,CASSMGNIGTGELFF,TGTGCCAGTAGTATGGGGAACATTGGGACCGGGGAGCTGTTTTTT
.,TRBV5-6,TRBJ1-1,.,13,CASSSQGAAEAFF,TGTGCCAGCAGCTCGCAAGGGGCCGCTGAAGCTTTCTTT
.,TRBV2,TRBJ2-6,.,12,CASRSGANVLTF,TGTGCCAGCAGATCCGGGGCCAACGTCCTGACTTTC
few,TRBV7-9,TRBJ1-1,.,15,CASSSPTDLNTEAFF,TGTGCCAGCAGCTCGCCGACAGACTTGAACACTGAAGCTTTCTTT
.,TRBV5-4,TRBJ1-2,TRBD1,14,CASSFGQGINGYTF,TGTGCCAGCAGCTTCGGACAGGGTATCAATGGCTACACCTTC
.,TRBV19,TRBJ1-2,TRBD1,14,CASGWTGGNYGYTF,TGTGCCAGTGGATGGACAGGGGGGAACTATGGCTACACCTTC
once,TRBV5-8,TRBJ1-5,TRBD1,16,CASSLATGGYNQPQHF,TGTGCCAGCAGCTTGGCGACAGGGGGCTACAATCAGCCCCAGCATTTT
.,TRBV28,TRBJ2-7,TRBD1,14,CASSLGYRGYEQYF,TGTGCCAGCAGTTTAGGGTACAGGGGGTACGAGCAGTACTTC
.,TRBV11-2,TRBJ1-1,.,12,CASSLDQGGAFF,TGTGCCAGCAGCTTAGATCAGGGTGGGGCTTTCTTT
.,TRBV19,TRBJ2-1,TRBD1,15,CASSIGPTGRNEQFF,TGTGCCAGTAGTATAGGGCCGACAGGGCGGAATGAGCAGTTCTTC
.,TRBV5-4,TRBJ2-7,TRBD2,14,CASSPAGLSYEQYF,TGTGCCAGCAGCCCAGCGGGGTTATCATACGAGCAGTACTTC
.,TRBV6-6,TRBJ1-3,.,13,CASSLGPGNTIYF,TGTGCCAGCTCCTTGGGCCCTGGAAACACCATATATTTT
.,TRBV29-1,TRBJ2-2,.,13,CSGSRTNTGELFF,TGCAGCGGATCGAGGACGAACACCGGGGAGCTGTTTTTT
.,TRBV7-9,TRBJ2-4,.,12,CASSLRGAPEHF,TGTGCCAGCAGCTTACGGGGAGCCCCGGAGCACTTC
.,TRBV11-2,TRBJ2-7,.,14,CASSLLEVIYEQYF,TGTGCCAGCAGCTTACTAGAAGTGATCTACGAGCAGTACTTC
.,TRBV30,TRBJ1-1,.,15,CAWSALIQGNTEAFF,TGTGCCTGGAGTGCACTTATCCAGGGGAACACTGAAGCTTTCTTT
once,TRBV7-9,TRBJ1-2,.,14,CASSLEGTRGGYTF,TGTGCCAGCAGCTTAGAGGGGACCCGGGGTGGCTACACCTTC
.,TRBV27,TRBJ2-2,.,13,CASRYRDTGELFF,TGTGCCAGCAGGTACAGGGACACCGGGGAGCTGTTTTTT
few,TRBV12-5,TRBJ2-2,.,12,CASGLVHGELFF,TGTGCTAGTGGTTTGGTACACGGGGAGCTGTTTTTT
.,TRBV21-1,TRBJ2-4,.,18,CASSLPWRTALSKNIQYF,TGTGCCAGCAGCCTCCCGTGGCGGACAGCTTTGAGCAAAAACATTCAGTACTTC
.,TRBV7-9,TRBJ2-5,TRBD1,15,CASSPNRGPGETQYF,TGTGCCAGCAGCCCGAACAGGGGGCCGGGAGAGACCCAGTACTTC
once,TRBV7-8,TRBJ2-7,.,12,CASSFRVSEQYF,TGTGCCAGCAGCTTCAGGGTATCCGAGCAGTACTTC
.,TRBV2,TRBJ1-5,.,13,CASNPGFNQPQHF,TGTGCCAGCAACCCAGGGTTCAATCAGCCCCAGCATTTT
once,TRBV10-3,TRBJ2-7,TRBD1,13,CAISQDRFGEQYF,TGTGCCATCAGTCAGGACAGGTTCGGCGAGCAGTACTTC
.,TRBV7-9,TRBJ2-3,.,16,CASTLGALSSTDTQYF,TGTGCCAGCACCCTCGGGGCCCTTTCGTCCACAGATACGCAGTATTTT
once,TRBV28,TRBJ1-2,.,12,CASSLTRYGYTF,TGTGCCAGCAGTCTGACACGGTATGGCTACACCTTC
once,TRBV29-1,TRBJ1-2,.,12,CSVKVGGYGYTF,TGCAGCGTAAAGGTTGGGGGTTATGGCTACACCTTC
.,TRBV7-9,TRBJ2-2,.,16,CASSVTAAGRTGELFF,TGTGCCAGCAGCGTCACCGCTGCGGGAAGGACCGGGGAGCTGTTTTTT
.,TRBV11-2,TRBJ2-3,.,17,CASSPLGVRLSTDTQYF,TGTGCCAGCAGCCCGTTAGGAGTCCGACTTAGCACAGATACGCAGTATTTT